Below, 17 T cell receptor beta chains from the same sample are listed, as sequenced in a study of fetal regulatory T cell absence and autoimmunity (dated by TCRdb to 2016 to 2017). The library relied on the immunoSEQ multiplex PCR assay. TCRdb took this table from immuneACCESS and kept in-frame rearrangements with V and J called. Such tables lack part of the clones; where checked against another copy, unresolved V genes explain under half of the gap, and the rest is unexplained. The sample data list 95,000 or so clones, and 72% of these were observed just once. The ten most abundant clones make up 1.5% to 2% of the sample. Sequenced sample: pancreas tissue. Source of these receptors: a male donor with IPEX syndrome.

The V call is TRBV23-1, the J call TRBJ2-2; D is unclear. TRBV23-1 is flagged as an ORF with uncertain function. The CDR3 length is 14 residues. The V end was cut by 0 bases, the J end by 2 bases, with 4 bases between. CDR3 DNA: TGCGCCAGCAGTCAATCCGGAAACACCGGGGAGCTGTTTTTT. Translating it yields CASSQSGNTGELFF.

The V gene is TRBV11-2, the J gene TRBJ1-1; D call uncertain. Trimming shortened V by 4 bases and J by 1 base, and 7 bases separated the two germline ends. CDR1 SGHAT and CDR2 FQNNGV come from the germline V gene. The CDR3 contains 13 residues. The CDR3 loop reads CASSWEANTEAFF. DNA for the CDR3: TGTGCCAGCAGCTGGGAGGCGAACACTGAAGCTTTCTTT.

The chain recombines TRBV6-5 with TRBJ1-5; TRBD1 is a possible D gene (5 bases). Trimming took 4 bases from V and 7 from J, leaving 8 bases between them. Looked up from germline, CDR1 is MNHEY and CDR2 is SVGAGI. The length of the CDR3 is 12 residues. The CDR3 DNA reads as TGTGCCAGCAGTTCTCCAGGGCAGCCCCAGCATTTT. Translated: CASSSPGQPQHF.

The V gene is TRBV13, the J gene TRBJ2-7, with unresolved D. In germline, CDR1 is PRHDT, CDR2 FYEKMQ (reference sequence). The CDR3 spans 13 residues. V shed 5 bases and J shed 7 bases, with 15 bases lying between them. CDR3 loop: CASSREAGWEQYF. In nucleotides, the CDR3 is TGTGCCAGCAGCCGCGAGGCAGGCTGGGAGCAGTACTTC.

The gene calls are TRBV6-4 and TRBJ2-1, with 9 nucleotides matching TRBD2. Germline V gene sequence: CDR1 MRHNA, CDR2 SNTAGT. The CDR3 runs to 12 residues. J lost 7 bases, V lost 8 bases, and 3 bases had no gene match. CDR3 amino acids: CASWAGGNEQFF. As DNA, the CDR3 is TGTGCCAGCTGGGCGGGAGGGAATGAGCAGTTCTTC.

The V call is TRBV12-5, the J call TRBJ1-5; D might be TRBD1 (6 bases). Trimming removed 1 base from V and 0 bases from J, with 13 bases in between. The CDR3 has 17 residues. CDR1 LGHNT and CDR2 FRNRAP come from the germline V gene. The CDR3 spells CASGLGKTGSSNQPQHF. Written as DNA, the CDR3 is TGTGCTAGTGGTTTGGGGAAGACAGGAAGTAGCAATCAGCCCCAGCATTTT.

The chain employs TRBV7-9 and TRBJ2-5; 7 bases fit TRBD2. Germline V lookup: CDR1 SEHNR, CDR2 FQNEAQ (reference sequence). The V segment lost 4 bases and the J segment 3 bases; nucleotides outside the gene matches: 8. The CDR3 spans 15 residues. The CDR3 here is CASSSWTSLKETQYF. In DNA form, the CDR3 reads TGTGCCAGCAGCTCCTGGACTAGTCTAAAAGAGACCCAGTACTTC. The whole variable domain, remainder taken from reference TRBV7-9 and TRBJ2-5, is DTGVSQNPRHKITKRGQNVTFRCDPISEHNRLYWYRQTLGQGPEFLTYFQNEAQLEKSRLLSDRFSAERPKGSFSTLEIQRTEQGDSAMYLCASSSWTSLKETQYFGPGTRLLVL.

This sequence joins TRBV18 and TRBJ2-1; 10 bases align to TRBD2. Trimming took 2 bases from V and 2 from J; bases not matched to a gene: 0. Looked up from germline, CDR1 is KGHSH and CDR2 is LQKENI. The CDR3 loop spans 15 amino acids. In DNA form, the CDR3 reads TGTGCCAGCTCACCAAGCGGGGGGGCCTACAATGAGCAGTTCTTC. This codes for CASSPSGGAYNEQFF. Together with reference TRBV18 and TRBJ2-1, the CDR3 gives the full variable domain: NAGVMQNPRHLVRRRGQEARLRCSPMKGHSHVYWYRQLPEEGLKFMVYLQKENIIDESGMPKERFSAEFPKEGPSILRIQQVVRGDSAAYFCASSPSGGAYNEQFFGPGTRLTVL.

This chain connects TRBV30 to TRBJ2-7, with a tentative D call TRBD2 (6 bases). V was shortened by 0 bases and J by 6 bases, with 12 bases between the two germline ends. Germline-derived CDR1 and CDR2 are GTSNPN and SVGIG (reference sequence). This CDR3 is built from 13 residues. CDR3 sequence: CAWSVDGGAEQYF. Here the CDR3 DNA reads TGTGCCTGGAGTGTGGACGGCGGGGCCGAGCAGTACTTC.

The CDR3 loop is CAISESQGYTGELFF. The CDR3 nucleotides read TGTGCCATCAGTGAGTCTCAGGGTTACACCGGGGAGCTGTTTTTT. V gene TRBV10-3 combines with J gene TRBJ2-2, with TRBD1 as a possible D gene (5 bases). CDR1 is ENHRY, CDR2 SYGVKD, per germline. The ends were cut back, 0 bases at V and 3 bases at J, with 8 bases in the middle. This CDR3 comprises 15 residues.

Comment on this clone: At one boundary the junction diverges from the germline segment, which might be a read error. V usage is TRBV14 and J usage is TRBJ1-5; D unclear. This CDR3 is 10 amino acids long. The germline V gene has CDR1 SGHDN and CDR2 FVKESK. This chain's CDR3 is CRGGNQPQHF. CDR3 DNA: TGCCGGGGTGGCAATCAGCCCCAGCATTTT.

The chain carries TRBV11-3 and TRBJ2-7; D unresolved. Trimming removed 0 bases from V and 2 bases from J, with 8 bases in between. From germline, CDR1 is SGHNT and CDR2 YENEEA. This CDR3 comprises 14 residues. The CDR3 sequence is CASSLDQVTYEQYF. Here the CDR3 DNA reads TGTGCCAGCAGCTTAGATCAGGTCACCTACGAGCAGTACTTC.

The V gene is TRBV5-1, the J gene TRBJ2-1, with TRBD2 matching over 15 bases. The V gene's germline CDR1 is SGHRS and CDR2 YFSETQ. V lost 0 bases, J lost 2 bases, and 6 bases stayed unmatched. The CDR3 length is 19 residues. The CDR3 spells CASSLEGLAGGPAYNEQFF. Here the CDR3 DNA reads TGCGCCAGCAGCTTGGAAGGACTAGCGGGGGGGCCTGCCTACAATGAGCAGTTCTTC.

The rearrangement uses TRBV12-5 and TRBJ2-7; 10 bases are shared with TRBD1. The CDR3 has 18 amino acids. V was pared by 5 bases and J by 2 bases, with 15 bases of the junction left unmatched. The germline V gene encodes CDR1 LGHNT and CDR2 FRNRAP. The CDR3 DNA is TGTGCTAGTGGTGGCCAATTTCCCGGGACAGGGGACCCCTACGAGCAGTACTTC. It specifies CASGGQFPGTGDPYEQYF.

The chain is built from TRBV9 and TRBJ2-5, with a tentative D call TRBD2 (5 bases). From germline, CDR1 is SGDLS and CDR2 YYNGEE. The germline V and J ends were trimmed by 0 bases and 2 bases, with 5 bases remaining between them. This CDR3 comprises 13 residues. CDR3 amino acids: CASSVGTQETQYF. The CDR3 DNA reads as TGTGCCAGCAGCGTAGGGACTCAAGAGACCCAGTACTTC.

This clone was detected a few times. The chain carries TRBV5-6 and TRBJ1-2; D unresolved. The CDR3 loop spans 15 amino acids. The V end was cut by 5 bases, the J end by 5 bases, with 19 bases between. The germline V gene encodes CDR1 SGHDT and CDR2 YYEEEE. The CDR3 loop is CASSRLYYTLYGYTF. DNA for the CDR3: TGTGCCAGCAGTCGTCTATACTACACACTATATGGCTACACCTTC.

The CDR3 DNA sequence: TGTGCCAGCAGCTTACGAGGGACAGACGAGCAGTACTTC. This translates into CASSLRGTDEQYF. The genes are TRBV13 and TRBJ2-7, with TRBD1 identical over 7 bases. The V segment lost 2 bases and the J segment 5 bases; nucleotides outside the gene matches: 3. This CDR3 is 13 amino acids long. Per germline, CDR1 PRHDT and CDR2 FYEKMQ (reference sequence). The whole variable domain, remainder taken from reference TRBV13 and TRBJ2-7, is AAGVIQSPRHLIKEKRETATLKCYPIPRHDTVYWYQQGPGQDPQFLISFYEKMQSDKGSIPDRFSAQQFSDYHSELNMSSLELGDSALYFCASSLRGTDEQYFGPGTRLTVT.